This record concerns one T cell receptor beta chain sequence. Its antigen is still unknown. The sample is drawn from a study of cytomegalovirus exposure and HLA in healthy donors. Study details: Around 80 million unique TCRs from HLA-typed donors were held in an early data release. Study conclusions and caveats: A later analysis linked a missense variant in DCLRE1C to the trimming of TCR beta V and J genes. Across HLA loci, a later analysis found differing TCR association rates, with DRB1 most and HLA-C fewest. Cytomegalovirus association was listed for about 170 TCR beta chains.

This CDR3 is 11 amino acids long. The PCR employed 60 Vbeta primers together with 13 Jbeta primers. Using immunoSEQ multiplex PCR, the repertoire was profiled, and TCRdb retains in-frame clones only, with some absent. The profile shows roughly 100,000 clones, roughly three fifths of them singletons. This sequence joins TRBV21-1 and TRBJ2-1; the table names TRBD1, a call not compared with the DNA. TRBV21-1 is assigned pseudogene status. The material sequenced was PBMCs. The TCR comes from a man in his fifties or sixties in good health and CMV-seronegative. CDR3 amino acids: CASRDNDEQFF. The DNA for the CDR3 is TGTGCCAGCAGAGACAACGATGAGCAGTTCTTC.